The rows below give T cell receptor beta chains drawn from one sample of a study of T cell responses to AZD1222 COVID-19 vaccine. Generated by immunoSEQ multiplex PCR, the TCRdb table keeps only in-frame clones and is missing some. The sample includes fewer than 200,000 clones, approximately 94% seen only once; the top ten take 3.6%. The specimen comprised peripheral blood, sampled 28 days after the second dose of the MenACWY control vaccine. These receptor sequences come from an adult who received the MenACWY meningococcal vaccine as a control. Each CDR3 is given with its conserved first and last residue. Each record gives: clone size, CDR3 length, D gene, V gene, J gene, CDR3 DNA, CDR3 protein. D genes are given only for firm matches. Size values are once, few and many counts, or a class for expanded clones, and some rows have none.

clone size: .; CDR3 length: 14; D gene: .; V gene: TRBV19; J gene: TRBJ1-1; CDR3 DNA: TGTGCCAGTAGTAAGAGGGGATGGAACACTGAAGCTTTCTTT; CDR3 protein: CASSKRGWNTEAFF
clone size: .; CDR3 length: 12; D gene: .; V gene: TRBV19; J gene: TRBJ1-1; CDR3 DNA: TGTGCCAGTAGTATTGCGTACACTGAAGCTTTCTTT; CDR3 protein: CASSIAYTEAFF
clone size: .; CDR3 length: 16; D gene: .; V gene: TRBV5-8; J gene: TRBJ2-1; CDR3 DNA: TGTGCCAGCAGCTTGGCTGCTAACCCCTCCTACAATGAGCAGTTCTTC; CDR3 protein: CASSLAANPSYNEQFF
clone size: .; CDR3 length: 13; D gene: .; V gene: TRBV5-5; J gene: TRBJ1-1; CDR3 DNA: TGTGCCAGCCGCTGGACAGAAGCCACTGAAGCTTTCTTT; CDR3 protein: CASRWTEATEAFF
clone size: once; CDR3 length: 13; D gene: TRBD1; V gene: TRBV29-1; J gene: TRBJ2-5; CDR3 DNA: TGCAGCGTTGGACAGGGGGCTGGGGAGACCCAGTACTTC; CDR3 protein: CSVGQGAGETQYF
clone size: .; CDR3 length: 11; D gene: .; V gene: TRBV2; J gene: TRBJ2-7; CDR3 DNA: TGTGCCAGCAGTACGACAGGCGAGCAGTACTTC; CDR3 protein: CASSTTGEQYF
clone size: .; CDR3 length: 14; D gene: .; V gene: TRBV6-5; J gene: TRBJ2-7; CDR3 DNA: TGTGCCAGCAACCTTAGCGGATCCTTCTACGAGCAGTACTTC; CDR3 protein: CASNLSGSFYEQYF
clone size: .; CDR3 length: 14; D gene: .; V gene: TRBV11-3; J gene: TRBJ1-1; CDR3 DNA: TGTGCCAGCAGCTTAGACGGGGGGGACACTGAAGCTTTCTTT; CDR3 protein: CASSLDGGDTEAFF
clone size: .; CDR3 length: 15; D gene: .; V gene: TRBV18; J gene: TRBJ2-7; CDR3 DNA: TGTGCCAGCTCGCTCACCCCCGGGACTGGATACGAGCAGTACTTC; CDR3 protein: CASSLTPGTGYEQYF
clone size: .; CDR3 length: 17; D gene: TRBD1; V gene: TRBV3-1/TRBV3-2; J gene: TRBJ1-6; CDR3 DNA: TGTGCCAGCAGTTACAGGACAGGGCGGGAGGGAATTTCGACCCTCCACTTT; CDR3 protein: CASSYRTGREGISTLHF
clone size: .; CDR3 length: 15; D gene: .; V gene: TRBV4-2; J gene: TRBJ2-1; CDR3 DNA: TGTGCCAGCAGCCAAGAGGGGCAGGGATACAATGAGCAGTTCTTC; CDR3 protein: CASSQEGQGYNEQFF
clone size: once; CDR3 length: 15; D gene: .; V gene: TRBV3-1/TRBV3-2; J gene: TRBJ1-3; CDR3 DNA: TGTGCCAGCAGCCAAGCTGGACCCTCTGGAAACACCATATATTTT; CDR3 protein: CASSQAGPSGNTIYF
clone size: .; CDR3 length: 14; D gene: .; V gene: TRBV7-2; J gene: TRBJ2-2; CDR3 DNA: TGTGCCAGCAGCCCCCCGATAAACACCGGGGAGCTGTTTTTT; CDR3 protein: CASSPPINTGELFF
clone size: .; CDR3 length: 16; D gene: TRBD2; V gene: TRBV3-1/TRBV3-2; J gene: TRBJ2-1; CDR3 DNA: TGTGCCAGCAGCCAAGGGAAGACTAGCGGGGTCCCTGAGCAGTTCTTC; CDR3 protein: CASSQGKTSGVPEQFF
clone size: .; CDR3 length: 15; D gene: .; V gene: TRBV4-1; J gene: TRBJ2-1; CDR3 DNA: TGCGCCAGCAGCCAAGATCGGGGGCTCGACAATGAGCAGTTCTTC; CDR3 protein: CASSQDRGLDNEQFF
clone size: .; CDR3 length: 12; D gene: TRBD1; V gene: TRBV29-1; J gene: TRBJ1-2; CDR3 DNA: TGCAGCGTCCAAGGACAGGGGGTCGGCTACACCTTC; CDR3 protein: CSVQGQGVGYTF
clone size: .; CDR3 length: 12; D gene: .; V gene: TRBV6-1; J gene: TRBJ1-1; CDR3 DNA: TGTGCCAGCAGTGGCTCAACAGGAGAAGCTTTCTTT; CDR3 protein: CASSGSTGEAFF
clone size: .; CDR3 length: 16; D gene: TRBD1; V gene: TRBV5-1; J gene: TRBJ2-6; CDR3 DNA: TGCGCCAGCCGGAGGACAGGGCAATCTGGGGCCAACGTCCTGACTTTC; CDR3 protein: CASRRTGQSGANVLTF
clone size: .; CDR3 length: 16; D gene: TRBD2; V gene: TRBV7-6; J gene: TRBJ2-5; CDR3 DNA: TGTGCCAGCAGCTTAGTACCCGGGGGGGCCCAAGAGACCCAGTACTTC; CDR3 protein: CASSLVPGGAQETQYF
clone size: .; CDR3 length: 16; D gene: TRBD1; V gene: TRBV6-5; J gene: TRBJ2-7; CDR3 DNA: TGTGCCAGCAGTTACCCCACCGGGACAGGGGGCTACGAGCAGTACTTC; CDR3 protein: CASSYPTGTGGYEQYF
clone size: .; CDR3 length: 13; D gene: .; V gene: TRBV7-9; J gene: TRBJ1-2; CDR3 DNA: TGTGCCAGCAGCTTAGGGTCAGGTGTTCGCTACACCTTC; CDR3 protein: CASSLGSGVRYTF
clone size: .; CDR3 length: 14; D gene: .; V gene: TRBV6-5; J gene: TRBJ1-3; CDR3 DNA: TGTGCCAGCAGTCGAGGGTTGTCTGGAAACACCATATATTTT; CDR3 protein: CASSRGLSGNTIYF
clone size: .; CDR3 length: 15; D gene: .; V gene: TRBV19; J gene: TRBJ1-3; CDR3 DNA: TGTGCCAGTAGTCCTGGGACCTCTCGGGGAAACACCATATATTTT; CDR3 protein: CASSPGTSRGNTIYF
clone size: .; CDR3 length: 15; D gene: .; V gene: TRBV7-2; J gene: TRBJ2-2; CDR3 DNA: TGTGCCAGCAGCTTAGCAGGGGTAGGCACCGGGGAGCTGTTTTTT; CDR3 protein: CASSLAGVGTGELFF
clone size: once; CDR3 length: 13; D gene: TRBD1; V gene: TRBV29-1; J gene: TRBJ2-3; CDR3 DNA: TGCAGCGTAACAGGGGAAGGGACAGATACGCAGTATTTT; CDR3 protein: CSVTGEGTDTQYF
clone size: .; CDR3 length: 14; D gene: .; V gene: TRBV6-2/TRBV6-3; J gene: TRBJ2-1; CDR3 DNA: TGTGCCAGCAGTTCCCCCGAGACGACAAATGAGCAGTTCTTC; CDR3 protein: CASSSPETTNEQFF
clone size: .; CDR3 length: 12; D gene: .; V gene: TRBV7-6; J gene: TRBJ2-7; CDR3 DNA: TGTGCCAGCAGCGACGACATCTACGAGCAGTACTTC; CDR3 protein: CASSDDIYEQYF
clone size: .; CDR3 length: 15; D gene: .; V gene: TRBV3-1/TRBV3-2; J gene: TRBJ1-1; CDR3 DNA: TGTGCCAGCAGCCACGCTAGGCAGGGAGCCTTTGAAGCTTTCTTT; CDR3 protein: CASSHARQGAFEAFF
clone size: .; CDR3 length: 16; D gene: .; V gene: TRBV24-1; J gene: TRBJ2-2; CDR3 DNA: TGTGCCACCAGTGATTTGGGGCAGGGTTGGACCGGGGAGCTGTTTTTT; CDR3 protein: CATSDLGQGWTGELFF
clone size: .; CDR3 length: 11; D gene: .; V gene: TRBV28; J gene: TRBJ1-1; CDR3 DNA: TGTGCCTCTACCCTCAACACTGAAGCTTTCTTT; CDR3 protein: CASTLNTEAFF
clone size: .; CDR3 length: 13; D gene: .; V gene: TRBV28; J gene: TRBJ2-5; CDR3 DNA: TGTGCCAGCGTGGACAGGTTAGGAGGGGCCCAGTACTTC; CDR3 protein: CASVDRLGGAQYF
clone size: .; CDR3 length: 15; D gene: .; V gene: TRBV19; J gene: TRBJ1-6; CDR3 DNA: TGTGCCACGACTAAGGGTACAGGGATAAATTCACCCCTCCACTTT; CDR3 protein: CATTKGTGINSPLHF
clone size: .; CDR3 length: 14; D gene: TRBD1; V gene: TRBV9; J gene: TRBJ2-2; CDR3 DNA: TGTGCCAGCAGCGTACAGGGGGCACCGGGGGAGCTGTTTTTT; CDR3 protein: CASSVQGAPGELFF
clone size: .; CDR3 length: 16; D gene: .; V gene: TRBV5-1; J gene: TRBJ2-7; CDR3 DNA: TGCGCCAGCAGCTTGTCCCTGGCGACAGTCTTGTACGAGCAGTACTTC; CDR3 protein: CASSLSLATVLYEQYF
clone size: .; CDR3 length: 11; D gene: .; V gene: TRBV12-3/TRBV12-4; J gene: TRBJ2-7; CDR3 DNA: TGTGCCAGCAGTTTAGCGAGCGAGCAGTACTTC; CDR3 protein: CASSLASEQYF
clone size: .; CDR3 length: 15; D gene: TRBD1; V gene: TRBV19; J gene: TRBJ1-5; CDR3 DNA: TGTGCCAGTAGTATGTCAGGGGGCAGAAATCAGCCCCAGCATTTT; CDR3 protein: CASSMSGGRNQPQHF
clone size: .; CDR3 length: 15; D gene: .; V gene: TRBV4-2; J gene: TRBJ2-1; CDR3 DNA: TGTGCCAGCAGCCAGGGGCATCCCAGCGCCAATGAGCAGTTCTTC; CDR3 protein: CASSQGHPSANEQFF
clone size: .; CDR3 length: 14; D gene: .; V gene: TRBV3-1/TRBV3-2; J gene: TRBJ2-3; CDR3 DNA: TGTGCCACTCGTGGGGGGAGAGCCACAGATACGCAGTATTTT; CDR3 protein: CATRGGRATDTQYF
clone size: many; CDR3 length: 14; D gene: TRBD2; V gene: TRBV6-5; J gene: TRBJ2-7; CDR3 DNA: TGTGCCAGCAGTTCTAGCGGGCCGTGGGTCGAGCAGTACTTC; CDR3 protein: CASSSSGPWVEQYF
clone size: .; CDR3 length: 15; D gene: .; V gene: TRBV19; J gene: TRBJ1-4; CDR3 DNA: TGTGCCAGTAGTTCGTACGGGGCAACTAATGAAAAACTGTTTTTT; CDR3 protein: CASSSYGATNEKLFF
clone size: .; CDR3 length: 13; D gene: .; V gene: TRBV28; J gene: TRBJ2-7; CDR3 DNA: TGTGCCAGCGCGATAGGGATTCTGTACGAGCAGTACTTC; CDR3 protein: CASAIGILYEQYF
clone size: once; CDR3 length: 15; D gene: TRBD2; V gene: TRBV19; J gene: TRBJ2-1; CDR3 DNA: TGTGCCAGTAGTATGGGACTAGCTACCTGGGATGAGCAGTTCTTC; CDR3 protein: CASSMGLATWDEQFF
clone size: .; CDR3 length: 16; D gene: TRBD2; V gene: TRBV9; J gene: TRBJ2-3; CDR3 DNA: TGTGCCAGCAGCGTAGACGCTAGCGGGGGGACAGATACGCAGTATTTT; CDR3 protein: CASSVDASGGTDTQYF
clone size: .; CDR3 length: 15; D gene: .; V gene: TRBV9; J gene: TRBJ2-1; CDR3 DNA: TGTGCCAGCAGCGTAAATTCGATACTCAACAATGAGCAGTTCTTC; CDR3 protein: CASSVNSILNNEQFF
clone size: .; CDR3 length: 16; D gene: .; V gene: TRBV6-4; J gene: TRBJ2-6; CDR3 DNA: TGTGCCAGCAGCAGGGACGGGGGCTCTGGGGCCAACGTCCTGACTTTC; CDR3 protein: CASSRDGGSGANVLTF
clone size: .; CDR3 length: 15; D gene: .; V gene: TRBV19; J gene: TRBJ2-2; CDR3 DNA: TGTGCCAGTGAGAGGAAACGCGAGGCCACCGGGGAGCTGTTTTTT; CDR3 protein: CASERKREATGELFF
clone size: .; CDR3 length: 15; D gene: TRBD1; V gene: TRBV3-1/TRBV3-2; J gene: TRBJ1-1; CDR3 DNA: TGTGCCAGCAGTGACAGGGGGGAAATGAACACTGAAGCTTTCTTT; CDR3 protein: CASSDRGEMNTEAFF
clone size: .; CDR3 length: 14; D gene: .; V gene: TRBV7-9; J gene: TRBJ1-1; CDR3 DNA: TGTGCCAGCAGCTTAGAGTGGAGGAACACTGAAGCTTTCTTT; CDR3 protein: CASSLEWRNTEAFF
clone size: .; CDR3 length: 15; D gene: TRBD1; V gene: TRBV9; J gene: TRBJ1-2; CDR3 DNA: TGTGCCAGCAGCGTAGGGGACAGGCCGGACTATGGCTACACCTTC; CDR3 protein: CASSVGDRPDYGYTF
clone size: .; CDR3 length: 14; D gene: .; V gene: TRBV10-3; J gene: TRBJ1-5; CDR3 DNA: TGTGCCATCAGTGAAGATCAGGGCGGCCAGCCCCAGCATTTT; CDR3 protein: CAISEDQGGQPQHF
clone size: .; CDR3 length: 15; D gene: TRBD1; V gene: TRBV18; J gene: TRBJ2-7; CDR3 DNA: TGTGCCAGCTCACCCATCCGGGACAGGCGTTACGAGCAGTACTTC; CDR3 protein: CASSPIRDRRYEQYF
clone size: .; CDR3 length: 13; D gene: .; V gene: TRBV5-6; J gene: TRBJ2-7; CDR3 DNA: TGTGCCAGCAGCCGGGATCCGCAATACGAGCAGTACTTC; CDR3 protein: CASSRDPQYEQYF
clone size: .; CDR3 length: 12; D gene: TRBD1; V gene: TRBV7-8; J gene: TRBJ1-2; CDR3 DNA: TGTGCCAGCAGCCAGGGGGCGCGTGGCTACACCTTC; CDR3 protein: CASSQGARGYTF
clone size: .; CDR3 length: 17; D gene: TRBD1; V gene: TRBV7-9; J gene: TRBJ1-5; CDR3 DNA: TGTGCCAGCAGCAAAGGTACCGGGACAGGGGGCAATCAGCCCCAGCATTTT; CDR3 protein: CASSKGTGTGGNQPQHF
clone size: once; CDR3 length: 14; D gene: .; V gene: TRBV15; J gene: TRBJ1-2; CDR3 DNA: TGTGCCACCAGCTTCCAGGAGACTCTCTATGGCTACACCTTC; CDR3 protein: CATSFQETLYGYTF
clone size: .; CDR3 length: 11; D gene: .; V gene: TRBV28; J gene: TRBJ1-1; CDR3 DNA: TGTGCCAGCAGTAGAGACAGTGAAGCTTTCTTT; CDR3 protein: CASSRDSEAFF
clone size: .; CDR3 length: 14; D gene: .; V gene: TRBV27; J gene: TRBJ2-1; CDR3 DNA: TGTGCCAGCACCGGGACCCGCTCCTACAATGAGCAGTTCTTC; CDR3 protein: CASTGTRSYNEQFF
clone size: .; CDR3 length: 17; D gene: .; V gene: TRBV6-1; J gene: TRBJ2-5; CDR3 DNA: TGTGCCAGCAGTGGGGGGTCCTGGACACCGTACCAAGAGACCCAGTACTTC; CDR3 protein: CASSGGSWTPYQETQYF
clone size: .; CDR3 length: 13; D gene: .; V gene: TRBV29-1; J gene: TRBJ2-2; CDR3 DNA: TGCAGCGCCAATGTCAGGGAGGCCGGGGAGCTGTTTTTT; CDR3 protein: CSANVREAGELFF